The source of this TCR beta chain is a study of T cell responses to AZD1222 COVID-19 vaccine. General study findings and limits: Just a handful of AZD1222 recipients were seropositive at baseline.

Germline V gene sequence: CDR1 SGHDT, CDR2 YYEEEE. The CDR3 extends over 14 amino acids. The germline V and J ends were trimmed by 0 bases and 5 bases, with 11 bases remaining between them. Concerning this clone: Its antigen remains unidentified.

Clones were read by immunoSEQ multiplex PCR, and TCRdb kept only the in-frame ones, dropping some. The table records about 76,000 clones, approximately 90% of them present only once. This specimen consisted of peripheral blood, obtained on day 0 of AZD1222 vaccination. This clonotype was sampled from an adult in good health. This chain connects TRBV5-6 to TRBJ2-5; D uncertain. The CDR3 loop is CASSLGPQWETQYF. The CDR3 DNA reads as TGTGCCAGCAGCTTGGGCCCTCAGTGGGAGACCCAGTACTTC.